These 28 T cell receptor beta chains came from one sample sequenced in a study of blood T cell repertoires in COVID-19. Using immunoSEQ multiplex PCR, the repertoire was profiled, and TCRdb retains in-frame clones only, with some absent. The table lists 60,000 to 75,000 clones, under 95% of them singletons. Sequencing used peripheral blood. The receptors here all came from a human donor in a cohort sampled during active COVID-19.

In its sample, this clone was seen once. The chain combines TRBV18 with TRBJ1-2, with 9 bases that match TRBD1. With 4 bases clipped from V and 5 bases from J, the junction kept 2 bases outside the gene matches. Germline loops: CDR1 KGHSH, CDR2 LQKENI. The CDR3 sequence is 13 residues long. CDR3 amino acids: CASSRQGDYGYTF. The DNA for the CDR3 is TGTGCCAGCTCACGACAGGGGGATTATGGCTACACCTTC.

The rearrangement uses TRBV3-1 (or the pseudogene TRBV3-2) and TRBJ2-5; TRBD1 aligns across 9 bases. J was trimmed by 5 bases and V by 4 bases; bases with no gene match: 14. CDR1 LGHDT and CDR2 YNNKEL come from the germline V gene (reference sequence). The CDR3 consists of 17 residues. The CDR3 loop reads CASSPLRPNRGQETQYF. CDR3 in DNA: TGTGCCAGCAGCCCACTCCGGCCCAACAGGGGGCAGGAGACCCAGTACTTC.

The rearrangement joins TRBV12-5 to TRBJ1-2, with TRBD1 matching over 12 bases. Unmatched junction bases numbered 8, after V lost 3 bases and J lost 0 bases. The CDR3 length is 18 residues. Germline values: CDR1 LGHNT, CDR2 FRNRAP. Here the CDR3 reads CASGFLGDRGPPNYGYTF. In DNA form, the CDR3 reads TGTGCTAGTGGTTTCCTAGGGGACAGGGGGCCTCCTAACTATGGCTACACCTTC.

Worth noting for this clone: At one boundary the junction diverges from the germline segment, which might be a read error. The chain links TRBV7-2 to TRBJ2-1; TRBD2 matches 12 bases. The germline CDR1 and CDR2 sequences are SGHTA and FQGNSA. The CDR3 covers 15 residues. CDR3 protein: CASSLAGGTYNEQFF. CDR3 sequence (DNA): TGTGCCAGCAGCCTAGCGGGAGGGACCTACAATGAGCAGTTCTTC.

This chain links TRBV7-9 with TRBJ2-3, with TRBD2 matching 13 bases. The germline gives CDR1 SEHNR, CDR2 FQNEAQ (reference sequence). Trimming removed 5 bases from V and 5 bases from J; junction bases left unmatched: 4. The CDR3 totals 15 residues. The CDR3 sequence is CASSPRTSGRDTQYF. In DNA form, the CDR3 reads TGTGCCAGCAGCCCCAGGACTAGCGGGAGAGATACGCAGTATTTT.

The V and J genes are TRBV5-4 and TRBJ2-5; 8 bases align to TRBD1. The CDR3 consists of 14 residues. Germline CDR1 reads SGHNT; CDR2 reads YYREEE (reference sequence). Trimming at V came to 5 bases and at J to 1 base, leaving 4 bases not matched to a gene. In nucleotides, the CDR3 is TGTGCCAGCAGTTTGACAGGGGCCCAAGAGACCCAGTACTTC. It encodes CASSLTGAQETQYF.

The V gene is TRBV7-2, the J gene TRBJ2-3; D is ambiguous. The germline CDR1 and CDR2 sequences are SGHTA and FQGNSA. This CDR3 is built from 14 residues. Trimming removed 2 bases from V and 4 bases from J, with 10 bases in between. Here the CDR3 reads CASSLMLAADTQYF. CDR3 DNA: TGTGCCAGCAGCTTAATGCTGGCGGCAGATACGCAGTATTTT.

The CDR3 bases are TGTGCCAGCAGTTTCAGGGGGGACGGGGAGCTGTTTTTT. Encoded protein: CASSFRGDGELFF. V usage is TRBV12-3 or TRBV12-4 and J usage is TRBJ2-2; weak D call: TRBD1 (7 bases). The V end lost 3 bases, the J end lost 7 bases, and 9 bases lay between the germline ends. This CDR3 contains 13 residues.

The rearrangement uses TRBV6-5 and TRBJ2-7; 9 bases are shared with TRBD2. The CDR3 has 15 residues. V lost 4 bases, J lost 5 bases, and 9 bases stayed unmatched. Germline V gene data show CDR1 as MNHEY and CDR2 as SVGAGI. CDR3 in amino acids: CASSFNSGSNNEQYF. In nucleotides, the CDR3 is TGTGCCAGCAGTTTCAATAGCGGGAGTAACAACGAGCAGTACTTC.

This clone was seen a handful of times. The chain has TRBV2 and TRBJ2-1; D perhaps matches TRBD1 (5 bases). The V end lost 5 bases, the J end lost 9 bases, and 11 bases lay between the germline ends. The CDR3 covers 12 residues. Germline CDR1 and CDR2: SNHLY and FYNNEI. CDR3 protein: CASSPQGTEQFF. CDR3 DNA: TGTGCCAGCAGTCCCCAGGGTACTGAGCAGTTCTTC.

This clone came up a few times. The chain links TRBV27 to TRBJ2-7; TRBD2 matches 8 bases. The CDR3 contains 13 residues. J lost 4 bases, V lost 10 bases, and 9 bases had no gene match. Germline V CDR1 and CDR2: MNHEY, SMNVEV (reference sequence). The CDR3 reads CATRSGTNYEQYF. As DNA, the CDR3 is TGTGCCACCCGTAGCGGGACCAATTACGAGCAGTACTTC.

This clone appeared a single time. The J gene is TRBJ2-1, the V gene TRBV5-1; 10 bases match TRBD2. There are 15 residues in the CDR3. The germline V gene encodes CDR1 SGHRS and CDR2 YFSETQ. Trimming at V came to 1 base and at J to 4 bases, leaving 2 bases not matched to a gene. This CDR3 is CASSLLTSGYNEQFF. CDR3 DNA sequence: TGCGCCAGCAGCTTGTTGACTAGCGGGTACAATGAGCAGTTCTTC.

The genes are TRBV6-6 and TRBJ2-7; 10 bases fit TRBD1. CDR1 MNHNY and CDR2 SVGAGI come from the germline V gene (reference sequence). This CDR3 is built from 16 residues. Losses at the gene ends were 4 bases for V and 3 bases for J; bases not matched to a gene: 9. The DNA for the CDR3 is TGTGCCAGCAGTTTCAATCTCCGGGACAGGGGCTACGAGCAGTACTTC. It is translated as CASSFNLRDRGYEQYF.

Only one count was recorded for this clone. V and J are TRBV5-1 and TRBJ2-3; tentative D call: TRBD2 (5 bases). The CDR3 runs to 15 residues. Deletions cut 4 bases from V and 3 bases from J, with 15 bases between. CDR1 and CDR2 from the germline V gene are SGHRS and YFSETQ. The CDR3 DNA reads as TGCGCCAGCAGCAACGACTACCGGGGAACAGATACGCAGTATTTT. Protein: CASSNDYRGTDTQYF.

The V call is TRBV7-3, the J call TRBJ2-2, with TRBD2 matching 12 bases. V trimming: 5 bases; J trimming: 6 bases; junction bases outside the gene matches: 7. This CDR3 spans 16 amino acids. The V gene's germline CDR1 is SGHTA and CDR2 FQGTGA. CDR3 region: CASSLQTSGRPGELFF. The CDR3 coding sequence is TGTGCCAGCAGCCTCCAGACTAGCGGGAGACCCGGGGAGCTGTTTTTT.

This sequence joins TRBV6-6 and TRBJ2-7; the match to TRBD1 covers 10 bases. The V gene end was trimmed by 1 base and the J gene end by 5 bases; junction bases not matched to a gene: 5. The CDR3 loop spans 15 amino acids. The V gene's germline CDR1 is MNHNY and CDR2 SVGAGI (reference sequence). CDR3 amino acids: CASSYWGQGKDEQYF. The CDR3 bases are TGTGCCAGCAGTTACTGGGGACAGGGGAAGGACGAGCAGTACTTC.

V is TRBV3-1 (or the pseudogene TRBV3-2) and J is TRBJ1-6; weak D call: TRBD1 (5 bases). The germline V and J ends were trimmed by 0 bases and 9 bases, with 12 bases remaining between them. Germline-derived CDR1 and CDR2 are LGHDT and YNNKEL (reference sequence). The CDR3 loop spans 15 amino acids. The CDR3 loop is CASSQDPGQSSPLHF. CDR3 nucleotide sequence: TGTGCCAGCAGCCAAGATCCAGGGCAAAGTTCACCCCTCCACTTT.

This clone was detected only once. The chain combines TRBV19 with TRBJ2-6, with TRBD1 matching 9 bases. Germline lookup yields CDR1 LNHDA and CDR2 SQIVND (reference sequence). The CDR3 spans 16 residues. V lost 5 bases and J lost 2; bases outside the gene matches: 4. The CDR3 coding sequence is TGTGCCAGTAGTCGGGGGGACAGGGCTGGGGCCAACGTCCTGACTTTC. It yields the protein CASSRGDRAGANVLTF.

The chain is built from TRBV5-1 and TRBJ1-4; D ambiguous. CDR1 is SGHRS, CDR2 YFSETQ, per germline. V was clipped by 7 bases and J by 2 bases, with 12 bases between them. This CDR3 has 14 amino acids. The CDR3 DNA is TGCGCCAGCGCGTTGGGCAGCACTAATGAAAAACTGTTTTTT. Translated, it gives CASALGSTNEKLFF.

The J gene is TRBJ1-1, the V gene TRBV28; D remains ambiguous. This CDR3 comprises 13 residues. Trimming stripped 3 bases from V and 1 base from J, with 6 bases between. In germline, CDR1 is MDHEN, CDR2 SYDVKM. CDR3 DNA sequence: TGTGCCAGCAGTTTTGCAGGGAACACTGAAGCTTTCTTT. Translated: CASSFAGNTEAFF.

V usage is TRBV28 and J usage is TRBJ2-2; a possible D gene is TRBD2 (5 bases). Germline CDR1 and CDR2: MDHEN and SYDVKM. The CDR3 is 15 amino acids. V was pared by 3 bases and J by 4 bases, with 12 bases between. The CDR3 DNA is TGTGCCAGCAGTTTTTGGACTGAAGTCACCGGGGAGCTGTTTTTT. It specifies CASSFWTEVTGELFF.

The J gene is TRBJ2-7, the V gene TRBV5-1; TRBD2 aligns across 7 bases. CDR1 and CDR2 from the germline V gene are SGHRS and YFSETQ. This CDR3 has 14 residues. The V segment lost 4 bases and the J segment 2 bases; nucleotides outside the gene matches: 6. CDR3 sequence: CASSGREKAYEQYF. DNA of the CDR3: TGCGCCAGCAGCGGGCGGGAGAAAGCCTACGAGCAGTACTTC.

The V and J genes are TRBV7-2 and TRBJ2-3; D gene ambiguous. In germline, CDR1 is SGHTA, CDR2 FQGNSA. Trimming shortened V by 1 base and J by 4 bases, and 3 bases separated the two germline ends. The CDR3 runs 12 residues. CDR3 DNA: TGTGCCAGCAGCTTAGTAGCAGATACGCAGTATTTT. Its protein is CASSLVADTQYF.

This rearrangement joins TRBV6-2 or TRBV6-3 to TRBJ2-7; 12 bases are a match to TRBD2. The CDR3 is 16 residues long. J was trimmed by 6 bases and V by 4 bases; bases with no gene match: 10. CDR1 is MNHEY, CDR2 SVGEGT, per germline. Written as DNA, the CDR3 is TGTGCCAGCAGTTGGGGACCTAGCGGGAGGGCTTCCGAGCAGTACTTC. It specifies CASSWGPSGRASEQYF.

The chain has TRBV6-5 and TRBJ1-1, with unresolved D. V was pared by 6 bases and J by 1 base, with 9 bases between. CDR3 length equals 13 residues. The V gene's germline CDR1 is MNHEY and CDR2 SVGAGI. CDR3 sequence: CASSYTANTEAFF. CDR3 nucleotide sequence: TGTGCCAGCAGCTACACAGCGAACACTGAAGCTTTCTTT.

V gene TRBV9 combines with J gene TRBJ1-4, with TRBD1 matching 9 bases. Germline CDR1 and CDR2: SGDLS and YYNGEE. The trim removed 4 bases at V and 7 bases at J, leaving 5 bases unmatched. This CDR3 is built from 14 residues. The CDR3 DNA reads as TGTGCCAGCAGCCTGACAGGGGGGGGTGAAAAACTGTTTTTT. Its protein product is CASSLTGGGEKLFF.

The chain combines TRBV4-2 with TRBJ2-5, with TRBD2 matching over 9 bases. The CDR3 loop spans 15 amino acids. The V gene end was trimmed by 0 bases and the J gene end by 4 bases; junction bases not matched to a gene: 3. The germline gives CDR1 LGHNA, CDR2 YNFKEQ. CDR3 sequence reads: CASSQDPTSGETQYF. CDR3 bases: TGTGCCAGCAGCCAAGACCCGACTAGCGGAGAGACCCAGTACTTC.

The V call is TRBV4-3, the J call TRBJ2-7, with 7 positions matching TRBD1. The germline V gene encodes CDR1 LGHNA and CDR2 YSLEER. This CDR3 region has 15 residues. Trimming removed 1 base from V and 3 bases from J; junction bases left unmatched: 6. The chain's CDR3 is CASSQGRDRVYEQYF. As DNA, the CDR3 is TGCGCCAGCAGCCAAGGTCGAGACAGGGTCTACGAGCAGTACTTC.